The entry below describes one T cell receptor beta chain. What it binds is unknown. The data were obtained in a study of relationships among human T cell subsets. Regarding the study as a whole: Regulatory and Th2 subsets had few clones over 100 reads, unlike CD8+ cytotoxic cells.

From mRNA, alpha and beta CDR3 regions were amplified using semiquantitative ARM-PCR. Tagged nested gene-specific primers were used first, then communal superprimers amplified exponentially. A single record per CDR3 protein comes from TCRdb applying MiXCR to the multiplex PCR reads. The sample has about 4,000 distinct CDR3 sequences, roughly 47% seen once. After CD4+CD56+ natural killer T cells were removed, anti-CD294 beads selected CD4+CD25-CD294+ Th2 cells. CDR1 is ENHRY and CDR2 is SYGVKD in the germline V gene. CDR3 length equals 12 residues. This chain uses TRBV10-3 with TRBJ2-7; a possible D gene is TRBD1 (5 bases). Specimen: CD4+ Th2 cells sorted from blood. This TCR was sampled from a man aged 40-55 years in good health. The CDR3 DNA is TGTGCTTCTGCAACAGGTACCTACGAGCAGTACTTC. It is translated as CASATGTYEQYF.